This T cell receptor beta chain was recorded in a study of CD8 T cells in ankylosing spondylitis. The study's findings and limits: CD8+ disease-linked clones were present at relatively low frequencies in blood. Apparently characteristic of ankylosing spondylitis blood was a TCR beta motif (fewer than 10 highly homologous variants). Matched synovial fluid from ankylosing spondylitis patients was reported to be enriched for disease-linked clones.

Ten or more counts support this clonotype. Its antigen is currently unknown. This CDR3 has 13 amino acids. The V gene lost 0 bases and the J gene lost 1 base, with 4 bases spanning the gap. The germline V gene encodes CDR1 SGDLS and CDR2 YYNGEE. By quantitative 5'-RACE with molecular barcodes, the TCR beta libraries were made. TCRdb called the 5' RACE reads again in MiXCR, with one record for every CDR3 protein. Of tens of thousands of distinct CDR3 sequences detected, 2.7% appear once; the ten largest clones hold approximately 4.5%. The J gene is TRBJ2-5, the V gene TRBV9, with D unresolved. The TCR comes from a male donor with ankylosing spondylitis or in good health (not recorded which). Sequences were obtained from blood, either unsorted or a sorted T cell fraction (not recorded which). The CDR3 loop reads CASSVASQETQYF. The CDR3 DNA follows: TGTGCCAGCAGCGTAGCCAGCCAAGAGACCCAGTACTTC.